This T cell receptor (beta chain) was sequenced for a study of pediatric ulcerative colitis. Study-level findings and limits: A couple of rectal CDR3 clonotypes occurred in all ulcerative colitis patients. Blood-rectal clonal overlap within each person was significantly higher in ulcerative colitis patients than controls.

V lost 4 bases to trimming and J lost 3 bases, with 6 bases between them. This CDR3 comprises 12 residues. Germline V gene lookup returns CDR1 SGHNT and CDR2 YENEEA. Assay: immunoSEQ multiplex PCR; the TCRdb copy retains only in-frame clones and omits some. The sample yields about 64,000 clones, 70% to 85% seen once. With regard to this clone: Antigen specificity is unknown.

The blood sample was taken during the colonoscopy visit. The J gene is TRBJ1-1, the V gene TRBV11-3; no reliable D call. The sample was blood. This receptor was identified in a boy younger than 18 with moderate ulcerative colitis. The CDR3 is CASSSGDTEAFF. The CDR3 region has the DNA TGTGCCAGCAGCTCAGGAGACACTGAAGCTTTCTTT.